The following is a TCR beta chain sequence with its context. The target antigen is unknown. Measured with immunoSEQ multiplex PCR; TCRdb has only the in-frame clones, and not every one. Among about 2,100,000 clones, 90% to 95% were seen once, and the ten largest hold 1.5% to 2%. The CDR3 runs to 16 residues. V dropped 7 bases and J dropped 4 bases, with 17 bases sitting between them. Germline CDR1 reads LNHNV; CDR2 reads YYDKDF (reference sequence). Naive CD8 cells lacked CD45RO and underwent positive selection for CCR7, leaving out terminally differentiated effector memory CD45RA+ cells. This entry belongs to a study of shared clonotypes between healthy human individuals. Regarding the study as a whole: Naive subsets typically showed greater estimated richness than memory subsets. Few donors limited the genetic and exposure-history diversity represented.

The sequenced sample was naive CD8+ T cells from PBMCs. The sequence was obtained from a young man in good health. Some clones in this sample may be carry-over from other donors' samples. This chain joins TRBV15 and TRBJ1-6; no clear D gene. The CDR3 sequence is CATTGFEGRYNSPLHF. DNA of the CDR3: TGTGCCACCACCGGATTTGAAGGGCGGTATAATTCACCCCTCCACTTT.